Shown below are 17 T cell receptor beta chains from a single sample sequenced in a study of identifying expanded T cells in peripheral blood. Here immunoSEQ multiplex PCR was the method, and the copy in TCRdb shows in-frame clones only, minus some. This sample has 80,000 to 95,000 clones; approximately 88% occur once, and the top ten carry roughly 4%. The sample taken for sequencing was blood. The receptors were gathered from a person aged 18-70 years in good health.

Here the CDR3 DNA reads TGCGCCAGCAGCCCGGGAGACAGAGATTATCAGCCCCAGCATTTT. This codes for CASSPGDRDYQPQHF. V and J are TRBV5-1 and TRBJ1-5, with D possibly being TRBD1 (5 bases). The V gene's germline CDR1 is SGHRS and CDR2 YFSETQ. The V end lost 4 bases, the J end lost 5 bases, and 16 bases lay between the germline ends. The CDR3 loop spans 15 amino acids.

Regarding this clone: The identical CDR3 is also encoded by other nucleotide sequences in the sample. The chain combines TRBV27 with TRBJ2-1, with unresolved D. The CDR3 has 13 residues. CDR1 and CDR2 (germline): MNHEY, SMNVEV (reference sequence). V was pared by 5 bases and J by 0 bases, with 5 bases between. CDR3 in DNA: TGTGCCAGCAGTGGCAGCTCCTACAATGAGCAGTTCTTC. Residues: CASSGSSYNEQFF.

J is TRBJ1-5 and V is TRBV14; D remains unclear. V lost 2 bases and J 0 bases, leaving 2 bases between the germline ends. Germline V gene lookup returns CDR1 SGHDN and CDR2 FVKESK. The CDR3 contains 13 residues. The chain's CDR3 is CASSQNSNQPQHF. In DNA form, the CDR3 reads TGTGCCAGCAGCCAAAATAGCAATCAGCCCCAGCATTTT.

The chain is built from TRBV6-1 and TRBJ1-1, with unresolved D. Germline loops: CDR1 MNHNS, CDR2 SASEGT. This CDR3 spans 11 amino acids. Trimming stripped 2 bases from V and 3 bases from J, with 1 base between. The CDR3 sequence is CASSEYTEAFF. CDR3 bases: TGTGCCAGCAGTGAATACACTGAAGCTTTCTTT.

V is TRBV27 and J is TRBJ2-2; TRBD1 matches 9 bases. The CDR3 extends over 16 amino acids. The germline CDR1 and CDR2 sequences are MNHEY and SMNVEV (reference sequence). V lost 0 bases, J lost 5 bases, and 4 bases stayed unmatched. Here the CDR3 reads CASSLSTGGWTGELFF. The CDR3 DNA sequence: TGTGCCAGCAGTTTATCGACAGGGGGTTGGACCGGGGAGCTGTTTTTT.

This clone was recorded once. The junction departs from germline at one end; a sequencing error may be responsible. The gene calls are TRBV7-2 and TRBJ1-5; no clear D gene. Germline CDR1 SGHTA, CDR2 FQGNSA. The CDR3 is 15 residues long. The CDR3 bases are TGTGCCAGCAGCTTAGGAAGTAGTCGGGCTCAGTCCCAGCATTTT. This codes for CASSLGSSRAQSQHF.

The chain recombines TRBV28 with TRBJ1-5; possibly TRBD1 for D (5 bases). This CDR3 spans 16 amino acids. The germline V and J ends were trimmed by 2 bases and 7 bases, with 18 bases remaining between them. Germline V lookup: CDR1 MDHEN, CDR2 SYDVKM. The CDR3 nucleotides read TGTGCCAGCAGTTTAGGCGGTCAGGGTGTTTGGCAGCCCCAGCATTTT. This gives the protein CASSLGGQGVWQPQHF.

The chain has TRBV5-1 and TRBJ2-1; 9 nucleotides line up with TRBD2. Germline V gene sequence: CDR1 SGHRS, CDR2 YFSETQ. This CDR3 comprises 13 residues. The J segment lost 10 bases and the V segment lost 5 bases, leaving 7 bases of the junction unmatched. Written as DNA, the CDR3 is TGCGCCAGCAGGCCTGGTCTAGCGGGAGAGCAGTTCTTC. Amino acids: CASRPGLAGEQFF.

This clone showed up just a few times. This chain connects TRBV6-1 to TRBJ1-2; no reliable D call. The length of the CDR3 is 15 residues. Trimming pared 0 bases from V and 4 bases from J, leaving 12 bases between. The germline V gene has CDR1 MNHNS and CDR2 SASEGT. DNA of the CDR3: TGTGCCAGCAGTGAAGCAGATGGTTCGGGCTATGGCTACACCTTC. Residues: CASSEADGSGYGYTF.

In its sample, this clone was seen once. The V call is TRBV29-1, the J call TRBJ2-2; perhaps TRBD1 as D (6 bases). Germline V gives CDR1 SQVTM, CDR2 ANQGSEA. Trimming took 7 bases from V and 3 from J, leaving 15 bases between them. The CDR3 length is 14 residues. The CDR3: CSAMKGVDTGELFF. The CDR3 DNA sequence: TGCAGCGCCATGAAGGGGGTAGACACCGGGGAGCTGTTTTTT.

The chain recombines TRBV27 with TRBJ2-7, with 13 positions matching TRBD2. Germline values: CDR1 MNHEY, CDR2 SMNVEV (reference sequence). Trimming cost V 8 bases and J 4 bases; bases outside gene matches: 11. This CDR3 contains 16 residues. CDR3 region: CASSYRGLAGWYEQYF. CDR3 coding DNA: TGTGCCAGCTCCTATCGGGGACTAGCGGGATGGTACGAGCAGTACTTC.

V usage is TRBV27 and J usage is TRBJ2-7, with TRBD1 matching 8 bases. The germline V gene encodes CDR1 MNHEY and CDR2 SMNVEV (reference sequence). The CDR3 sequence is 16 residues long. After removal of 4 bases from V and 2 bases from J, the junction contained 10 bases not matched to a gene. CDR3 sequence (DNA): TGTGCCAGCAGTTCTATACGGACAGGGTCCCCCTACGAGCAGTACTTC. Translation: CASSSIRTGSPYEQYF.

This clone is labeled as medium-sized. The gene calls are TRBV4-2 and TRBJ2-7, with 9 bases aligning to TRBD2. V was clipped by 3 bases and J by 7 bases; unmatched bases: 10. The germline CDR1 and CDR2 sequences are LGHNA and YNFKEQ. The CDR3 length is 15 residues. The CDR3 DNA follows: TGTGCCAGCAGCCAGGACTTTAGCGGGAGTAGAGAGCAGTACTTC. It encodes CASSQDFSGSREQYF.

The chain carries TRBV5-1 and TRBJ1-1; 11 nucleotides match TRBD1. V lost 2 bases, J lost 1 base, and 7 bases stayed unmatched. Germline V gives CDR1 SGHRS, CDR2 YFSETQ. The CDR3 is made up of 17 amino acids. This CDR3 is CASSFLGTGGGNTEAFF. For the CDR3, the DNA is TGCGCCAGCAGCTTCCTCGGGACAGGGGGAGGGAACACTGAAGCTTTCTTT. Full variable domain (remainder filled in from reference TRBV5-1 and TRBJ1-1): KAGVTQTPRYLIKTRGQQVTLSCSPISGHRSVSWYQQTPGQGLQFLFEYFSETQRNKGNFPGRFSGRQFSNSRSEMNVSTLELGDSALYLCASSFLGTGGGNTEAFFGQGTRLTVV.

The V and J genes are TRBV27 and TRBJ1-1; D perhaps matches TRBD1 (6 bases). The germline V gene encodes CDR1 MNHEY and CDR2 SMNVEV (reference sequence). CDR3 size: 14 residues. Trimming removed 3 bases from V and 7 bases from J, with 15 bases in between. The CDR3 loop reads CASSFRRQAGEAFF. CDR3 coding DNA: TGTGCCAGCAGTTTCCGTCGACAGGCAGGTGAAGCTTTCTTT.

The rearrangement joins TRBV5-1 to TRBJ1-1; D gene uncertain. This CDR3 spans 18 amino acids. V was cut by 0 bases and J by 0 bases, with 18 bases left in between. From germline, CDR1 is SGHRS and CDR2 YFSETQ. The CDR3 loop reads CASSLVRVFPLMNTEAFF. The CDR3 nucleotides read TGCGCCAGCAGCTTGGTTAGAGTGTTCCCCTTGATGAACACTGAAGCTTTCTTT.

Comment on this clone: Because the CDR3's place on the DNA is in doubt, the DNA is left out and the CDR3 is given as listed by TCRdb. This chain joins TRBV5-1 and TRBJ1-2; the D call in the table, TRBD1, was not verified against the DNA. The CDR3 is 15 residues long, ends included. Germline V gives CDR1 SGHRS, CDR2 YFSETQ. The CDR3 protein is CASSLVGQGAEGHTF.